These T cell receptor beta chains were read from a single sample in a study of sequential checkpoint blockade in melanoma. Method: immunoSEQ multiplex PCR; TCRdb's copy keeps in-frame clones and lacks some. The table shows about 13,000 clones, with 25% to 35% occurring only once. Sample: tumor tissue (inferred from file names), taken from a patient given nivolumab and ipilimumab in sequence. The receptors come from a human donor with melanoma. Both conserved end residues are part of each CDR3. A D gene is named only where the DNA matches it firmly. Clone size is given for some rows only: seen once, a few or many times, or a class if the clone is expanded.

V	J	D	size	CDR3	DNA
TRBV25-1	TRBJ1-1	TRBD1	NA	CASSAGGDTEAFF	TGTGCCAGCAGTGCAGGGGGGGACACTGAAGCTTTCTTT
TRBV11-3	TRBJ2-3	NA	medium-sized	CASSLMSAGPPDTQYF	TGTGCCAGCAGCTTAATGTCGGCCGGCCCCCCAGATACGCAGTATTTT
TRBV28	TRBJ2-4	TRBD2	few	CASSLVLAGVEGVQYF	TGTGCCAGCAGTTTAGTCCTAGCGGGAGTAGAGGGGGTTCAGTACTTC
TRBV25-1	TRBJ2-2	NA	NA	CASSDLSRTGELFF	TGTGCCAGCAGTGATTTAAGCCGAACCGGGGAGCTGTTTTTT
TRBV6-8	TRBJ2-3	TRBD1	few	CASSAQGTSADTQYF	TGTGCCAGCAGCGCACAGGGGACGTCGGCAGATACGCAGTATTTT
TRBV5-1	TRBJ2-2	TRBD2	NA	CASSLALAGTGELFF	TGCGCCAGCAGCTTGGCCCTAGCGGGCACCGGGGAGCTGTTTTTT
TRBV28	TRBJ2-5	TRBD1	few	CASSLAGGKTQYF	TGTGCCAGCAGTTTAGCAGGGGGCAAGACCCAGTACTTC
TRBV6-7	TRBJ2-3	NA	few	CASSSRELGTDTQYF	TGTGCCAGCAGTAGCCGGGAGTTGGGGACAGATACGCAGTATTTT
TRBV15	TRBJ2-2	NA	few	CATSSGLTTGELFF	TGTGCCACCAGCAGCGGACTTACCACCGGGGAGCTGTTTTTT
TRBV9	TRBJ2-3	NA	many	CASTEKPNTQYF	TGTGCCAGCACCGAAAAACCGAATACGCAGTATTTT
TRBV18	TRBJ1-4	NA	once	CASSPPRAQESGEKLFF	TGTGCCAGCTCACCACCCCGGGCCCAAGAATCGGGTGAAAAACTGTTTTTT
TRBV11-3	TRBJ1-2	TRBD1	many	CASSPSTGEAYGYTF	TGTGCCAGCAGCCCCTCGACAGGGGAGGCGTACGGCTACACCTTC
TRBV6-8	TRBJ2-7	TRBD1	few	CASSYLTGAYEQYF	TGTGCCAGCAGTTACTTGACAGGGGCCTACGAGCAGTACTTC
TRBV18	TRBJ2-7	NA	NA	CASSPGGAGYEQYF	TGTGCCAGCTCGCCTGGGGGGGCCGGCTACGAGCAGTACTTC
TRBV5-1	TRBJ1-5	NA	NA	CASSLGEGGHQPQHF	TGCGCCAGCAGCTTGGGGGAGGGTGGCCATCAGCCCCAGCATTTT
TRBV29-1	TRBJ1-2	TRBD1	NA	CSTGGPGTGYTF	TGCAGCACAGGGGGGCCAGGGACCGGCTACACCTTC
TRBV28	TRBJ2-6	TRBD2	NA	CASSFELAGGYSGANVLTF	TGTGCCAGCAGTTTCGAACTAGCGGGAGGATACTCTGGGGCCAACGTCCTGACTTTC
TRBV6-8	TRBJ2-7	NA	NA	CAISGVSYEQYF	TGTGCCATCAGTGGGGTCTCCTACGAGCAGTACTTC
TRBV11-3	TRBJ2-5	TRBD2	many	CASSLPSGLAGEAGETQYF	TGTGCCAGCAGCTTACCATCGGGACTAGCGGGAGAGGCTGGAGAGACCCAGTACTTC
TRBV5-1	TRBJ2-5	TRBD2	NA	CASSLDPLAGDQETQYF	TGCGCCAGCAGCTTGGACCCCCTAGCGGGAGACCAAGAGACCCAGTACTTC
TRBV6-8	TRBJ2-3	NA	NA	CATRPPADTQYF	TGTGCCACCCGCCCCCCAGCAGATACGCAGTATTTT
TRBV11-3	TRBJ2-7	NA	NA	CASSLGRPEIKTSYEQYF	TGTGCCAGCAGCTTGGGACGTCCGGAAATAAAAACCTCCTACGAGCAGTACTTC
TRBV28	TRBJ2-1	TRBD2	few	CASRSGTSSYNEQFF	TGTGCCAGCAGGTCCGGGACTAGCTCCTACAATGAGCAGTTCTTC
TRBV5-1	TRBJ2-7	TRBD2	NA	CASSSSGSPRSSYEQYF	TGCGCCAGCAGCTCTAGCGGGTCCCCCCGGAGCTCCTACGAGCAGTACTTC
TRBV28	TRBJ2-3	TRBD2	NA	CASSLTPSGQDTQYF	TGTGCCAGCAGTTTAACGCCTAGCGGGCAAGATACGCAGTATTTT